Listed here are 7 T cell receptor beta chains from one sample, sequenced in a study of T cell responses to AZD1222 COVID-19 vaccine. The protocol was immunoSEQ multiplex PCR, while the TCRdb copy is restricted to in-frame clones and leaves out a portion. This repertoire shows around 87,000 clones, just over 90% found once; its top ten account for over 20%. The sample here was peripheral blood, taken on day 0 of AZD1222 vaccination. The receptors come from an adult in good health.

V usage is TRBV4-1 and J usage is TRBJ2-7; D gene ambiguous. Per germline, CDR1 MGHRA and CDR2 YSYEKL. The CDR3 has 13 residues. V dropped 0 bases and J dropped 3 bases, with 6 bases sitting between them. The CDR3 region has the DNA TGCGCCAGCAGCCAAGATCGGAACTACGAGCAGTACTTC. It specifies CASSQDRNYEQYF.

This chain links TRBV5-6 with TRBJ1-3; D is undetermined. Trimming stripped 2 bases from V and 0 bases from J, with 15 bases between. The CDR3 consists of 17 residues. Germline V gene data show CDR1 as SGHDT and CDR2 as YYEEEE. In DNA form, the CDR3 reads TGTGCCAGCAGCTTAATTGGCAGCGCAGTCTCTGGAAACACCATATATTTT. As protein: CASSLIGSAVSGNTIYF. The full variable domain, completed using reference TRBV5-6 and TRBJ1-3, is DAGVTQSPTHLIKTRGQQVTLRCSPKSGHDTVSWYQQALGQGPQFIFQYYEEEERQRGNFPDRFSGHQFPNYSSELNVNALLLGDSALYLCASSLIGSAVSGNTIYFGEGSWLTVV.

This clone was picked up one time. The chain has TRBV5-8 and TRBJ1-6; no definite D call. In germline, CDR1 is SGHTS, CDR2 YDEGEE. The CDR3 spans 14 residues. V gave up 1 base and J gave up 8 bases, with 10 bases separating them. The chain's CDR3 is CASSLRGPYSPLHF. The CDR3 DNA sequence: TGTGCCAGCAGCTTGCGTGGACCCTATTCACCCCTCCACTTT.

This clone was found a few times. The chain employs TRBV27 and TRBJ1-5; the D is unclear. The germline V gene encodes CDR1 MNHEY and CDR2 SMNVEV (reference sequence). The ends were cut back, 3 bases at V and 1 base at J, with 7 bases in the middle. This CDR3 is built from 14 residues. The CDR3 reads CASSFRGSNQPQHF. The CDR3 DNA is TGTGCCAGCAGTTTCCGAGGAAGCAATCAGCCCCAGCATTTT.

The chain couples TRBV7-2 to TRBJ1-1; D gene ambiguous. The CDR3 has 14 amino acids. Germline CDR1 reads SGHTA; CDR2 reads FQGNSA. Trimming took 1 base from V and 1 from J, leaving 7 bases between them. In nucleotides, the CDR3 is TGTGCCAGCAGCTTAGGTCCAGAGAACACTGAAGCTTTCTTT. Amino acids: CASSLGPENTEAFF.

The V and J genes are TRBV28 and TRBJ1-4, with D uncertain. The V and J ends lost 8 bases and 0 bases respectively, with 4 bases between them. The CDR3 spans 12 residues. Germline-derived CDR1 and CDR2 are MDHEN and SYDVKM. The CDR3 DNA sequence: TGTGCCAGCGTCTCAACTAATGAAAAACTGTTTTTT. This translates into CASVSTNEKLFF.

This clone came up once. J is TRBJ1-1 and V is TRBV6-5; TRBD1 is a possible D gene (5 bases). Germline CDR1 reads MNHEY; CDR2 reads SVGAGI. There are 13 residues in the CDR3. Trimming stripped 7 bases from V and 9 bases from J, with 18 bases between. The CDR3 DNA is TGTGCCAGCAACCCGGGGCAGGGTAATCAAGCTTTCTTT. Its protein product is CASNPGQGNQAFF.